This TCR beta chain comes out of a study of OX40 agonist ivuxolimab in advanced cancers. Study in general: Patients received intravenous ivuxolimab every 2 weeks at 0.01 to 10 mg/kg. Prior anti-PD-1, anti-PD-L1 or anti-CTLA-4 therapy did not bar entry, and around 39% had some.

Repertoires were generated with immunoSEQ multiplex PCR, while TCRdb's copy carries only in-frame clones and drops some. This table holds around 87,000 clones, roughly 94% found once. The sample here was CD4+ or CD8+ T cells sorted from blood, taken in a trial of the OX40 agonist ivuxolimab. The source of this sequence is an adult with an advanced solid tumor such as melanoma, head and neck, liver or kidney cancer.

The chain's CDR3 is CASSVGGITPYEQYF. CDR3 nucleotides: TGTGCCAGCAGCGTAGGGGGCATAACCCCCTACGAGCAGTACTTC. The chain carries TRBV9 and TRBJ2-7, with a weak D call TRBD1 (5 bases). Germline values: CDR1 SGDLS, CDR2 YYNGEE. This CDR3 comprises 15 residues. Trimming took off 0 bases at V and 2 bases at J, with 12 bases between the two ends. Variable domain in full (rest from reference TRBV9 and TRBJ2-7): DSGVTQTPKHLITATGQRVTLRCSPRSGDLSVYWYQQSLDQGLQFLIQYYNGEERAKGNILERFSAQQFPDLHSELNLSSLELGDSALYFCASSVGGITPYEQYFGPGTRLTVT.